What follows describes a single TCR beta chain. This entry comes from a study of PD-1 blockade in classical Hodgkin lymphoma. The CDR3 is 12 amino acids. Trimming removed 4 bases from V and 3 bases from J, with 8 bases in between. Germline V lookup: CDR1 SGHDT, CDR2 YYEEEE. Clones were read by immunoSEQ multiplex PCR, and TCRdb kept only the in-frame ones, dropping some. The sample shows fewer than 15,000 clones, approximately 88% of them seen only once. The time point is: cycle 4 day 1 (C4D1), after less than seven weeks of nivolumab. With no exception, relapse followed autologous stem cell transplantation in all patients, and brentuximab vedotin exposure varied. By magnetic negative selection, CD8+ T cells were isolated from the thawed PBMCs.

The gene calls are TRBV5-6 and TRBJ2-7, with D unresolved. The origin of this receptor is a human donor with classical Hodgkin lymphoma. The source was CD8+ T cells from blood, collected before the fourth cycle of nivolumab. CDR3 region: CASSDWGYEQYF. As DNA, the CDR3 is TGTGCCAGCAGCGATTGGGGCTACGAGCAGTACTTC.